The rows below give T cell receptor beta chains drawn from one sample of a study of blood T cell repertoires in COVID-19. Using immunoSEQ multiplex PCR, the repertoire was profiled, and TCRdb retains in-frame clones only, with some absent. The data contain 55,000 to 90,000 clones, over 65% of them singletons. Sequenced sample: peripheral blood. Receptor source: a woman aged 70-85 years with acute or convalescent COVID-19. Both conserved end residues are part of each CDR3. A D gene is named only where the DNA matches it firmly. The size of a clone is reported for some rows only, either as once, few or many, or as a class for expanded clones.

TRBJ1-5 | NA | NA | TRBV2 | TGTGCCAGCAGGGCAAGCGGGGACTATCAGCCCCAGCATTTT | CASRASGDYQPQHF
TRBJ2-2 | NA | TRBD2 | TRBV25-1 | TGTGCCAGCAGTGCACTCGGGACTAGCGAAGCCGGGGAGCTGTTTTTT | CASSALGTSEAGELFF
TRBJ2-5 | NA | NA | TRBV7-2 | TGTGCCAGCAGCTTATGGGCGAACCAAGAGACCCAGTACTTC | CASSLWANQETQYF
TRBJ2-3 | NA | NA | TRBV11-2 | TGTGCCAGCAGCTTAGATTCGGCGGGAAGGGCAGATACGCAGTATTTT | CASSLDSAGRADTQYF
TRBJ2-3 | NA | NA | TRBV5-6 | TGTGCCAGCAGCTTGTTTTCTGTTGCAGATACGCAGTATTTT | CASSLFSVADTQYF
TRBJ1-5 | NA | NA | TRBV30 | TGTGCCTGGAGTGTGGGCTGGTCGGGACAGCCCCAGCATTTT | CAWSVGWSGQPQHF
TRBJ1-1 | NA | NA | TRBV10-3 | TGTGCCATCAGTGAGTCGAAGGGGGGGCGGTTGAACACTGAAGCTTTCTTT | CAISESKGGRLNTEAFF
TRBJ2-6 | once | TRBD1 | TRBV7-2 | TGTGCCAGCAGCCTCACAGGGGCGGTTGGGGCCAACGTCCTGACTTTC | CASSLTGAVGANVLTF
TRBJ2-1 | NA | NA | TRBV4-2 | TGTGCCAGCTCGGGGTCCTCCTCCTACAATGAGCAGTTCTTC | CASSGSSSYNEQFF
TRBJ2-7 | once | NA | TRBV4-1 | TGCGCCAGCAGCCAAGATCGTGGATCTGGGACTCGGGGGTACGAGCAGTACTTC | CASSQDRGSGTRGYEQYF
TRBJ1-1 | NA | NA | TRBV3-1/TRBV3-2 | TGTGCCAGCAGCCATAGGACGGACATGAACACTGAAGCTTTCTTT | CASSHRTDMNTEAFF
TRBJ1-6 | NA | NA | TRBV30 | TGTGCCTGCACCCAGGGTAATAATTCACCCCTCCACTTT | CACTQGNNSPLHF
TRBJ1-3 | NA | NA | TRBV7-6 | TGTGCCAGCAGCCCCCGGGACAACTCTGGAAACACCATATATTTT | CASSPRDNSGNTIYF
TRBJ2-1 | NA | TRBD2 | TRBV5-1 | TGCGCCAGCAGCCAACCGGGACTAGCGGGGTACAATGAGCAGTTCTTC | CASSQPGLAGYNEQFF
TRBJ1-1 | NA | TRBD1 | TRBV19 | TGTGCCAGTAGTGAGGACAGGGGCACTGAAGCTTTCTTT | CASSEDRGTEAFF
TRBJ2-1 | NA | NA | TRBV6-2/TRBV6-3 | TGTGCCAGCAGTCCGGGACACGGGATGAATGAGCAGTTCTTC | CASSPGHGMNEQFF
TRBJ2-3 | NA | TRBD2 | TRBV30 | TGTGCCCGGGCGGGGGGCGTCGGGGATACGCAGTATTTT | CARAGGVGDTQYF
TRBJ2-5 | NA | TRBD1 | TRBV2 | TGTGCCAGCAGCCGTCGACAGGGGACACAGGAGACCCAGTACTTC | CASSRRQGTQETQYF
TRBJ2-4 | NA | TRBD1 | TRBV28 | TGTGCCAGCAGTGTGACAGGGATGGTCAACATTCAGTACTTC | CASSVTGMVNIQYF
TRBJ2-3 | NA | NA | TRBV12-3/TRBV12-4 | TGTGCCAGCAGTTTTGGCAGCACAGATACGCAGTATTTT | CASSFGSTDTQYF
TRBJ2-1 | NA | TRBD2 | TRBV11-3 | TGTGCCAGCAGCTTAGTATCGGTAGCGGGAGGGCCGGGGTACAATGAGCAGTTCTTC | CASSLVSVAGGPGYNEQFF
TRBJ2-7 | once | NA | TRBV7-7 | TGTGCCAGCAGCCAGGACTTCTCGGGGGAGCAGTACTTC | CASSQDFSGEQYF
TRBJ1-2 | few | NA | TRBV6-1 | TGTGCCAGCAGTGAAAACGATCGTGGGAGCTATGGCTACACCTTC | CASSENDRGSYGYTF
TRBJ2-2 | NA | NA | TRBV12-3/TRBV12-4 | TGTGCCAGCACCATGGGGCTAGGGGAGCTGTTTTTT | CASTMGLGELFF
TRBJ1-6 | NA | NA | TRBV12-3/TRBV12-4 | TGTGCCAGCAGCCGCAGGGATTCACCCCTCCACTTT | CASSRRDSPLHF
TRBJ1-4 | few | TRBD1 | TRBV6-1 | TGTGCCAGCAGTGAGGACAGGGGTAATGAAAAACTGTTTTTT | CASSEDRGNEKLFF
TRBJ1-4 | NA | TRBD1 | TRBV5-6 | TGTGCCAGCAGCTTGGGGACAGGGACTAATGAAAAACTGTTTTTT | CASSLGTGTNEKLFF
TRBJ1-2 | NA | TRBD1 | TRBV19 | TGTGCCAGTAGTCCCTTACAGGGGGCAAGGGACTATGGCTACACCTTC | CASSPLQGARDYGYTF
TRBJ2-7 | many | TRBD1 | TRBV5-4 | TGTGCCAGCAGTCCCGGGACAGGGAGCTACGAGCAGTACTTC | CASSPGTGSYEQYF
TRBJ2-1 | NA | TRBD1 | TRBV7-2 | TGTGCCAGTAGTGAACAGGGGATGGGTCACAATGAGCAGTTCTTC | CASSEQGMGHNEQFF
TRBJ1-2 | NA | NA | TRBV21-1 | TGTGCCAGCAGCAAGATGAGCGAAAAACTAAACTATGGCTACACCTTC | CASSKMSEKLNYGYTF
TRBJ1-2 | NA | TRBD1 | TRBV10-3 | TGTGCCATCAGCCGGGACAGGTTTCCTGCTAACTATGGCTACACCTTC | CAISRDRFPANYGYTF
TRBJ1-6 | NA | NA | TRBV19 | TGTGCCAGTAGTATACCCTTGACACAGGGCGATAATTCACCCCTCCACTTT | CASSIPLTQGDNSPLHF
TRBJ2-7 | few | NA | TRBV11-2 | TGTGCCAGCAGCTCCGGGCCAGGGGAGTACTTC | CASSSGPGEYF
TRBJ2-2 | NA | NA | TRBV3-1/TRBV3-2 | TGTGCCAGCAGCCATTCCTCGTTGGGGAGAACCGGGGAGCTGTTTTTT | CASSHSSLGRTGELFF
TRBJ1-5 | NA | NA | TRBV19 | TGTGCCGATCCGGGACTCCTATTCTCCCCCGATCAGCCCCAGCATTTT | CADPGLLFSPDQPQHF
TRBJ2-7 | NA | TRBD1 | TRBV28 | TGTGCCAGCAGTTTACGACCGGGACAGGGAACCTACGAGCAGTACTTC | CASSLRPGQGTYEQYF
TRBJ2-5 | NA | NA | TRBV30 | TGTGCCTGGAGTGTAAGGCCCCGCGGCCAAGAGACCCAGTACTTC | CAWSVRPRGQETQYF
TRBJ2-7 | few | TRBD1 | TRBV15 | TGTGCCACCAGCAGAGGACAGGGGACGGCCTACGAGCAGTACTTC | CATSRGQGTAYEQYF
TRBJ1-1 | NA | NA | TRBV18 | TGTGCCAGCTCACCACAGATCCTAGGGGACACTGAAGCTTTCTTT | CASSPQILGDTEAFF
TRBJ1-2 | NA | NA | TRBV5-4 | TGTGCCAGCAGACCCGGGGTCAACTATGGCTACACCTTC | CASRPGVNYGYTF
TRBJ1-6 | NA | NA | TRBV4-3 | TGCGCCAGCAGCCAAGTATTGGGTGGAGACTATAATTCACCCCTCCACTTT | CASSQVLGGDYNSPLHF
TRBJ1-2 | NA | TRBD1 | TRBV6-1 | TGTGCCAGCAGTGAAGCCAGGGGGCCGTTAAGGGGTGTATCCGGCTACACCTTC | CASSEARGPLRGVSGYTF
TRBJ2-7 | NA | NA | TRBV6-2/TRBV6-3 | TGTGCCAGCAGTCGCAGCGCCTACGAGCAGTACTTC | CASSRSAYEQYF
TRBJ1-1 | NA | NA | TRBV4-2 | TGTGCCAGCAGCAGCGGGACGGGGAACACTGAAGCTTTCTTT | CASSSGTGNTEAFF
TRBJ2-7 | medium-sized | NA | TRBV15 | TGTGCCACCAGCAGAGGGCGGTGGGAGTGGGATTACGAGCAGTACTTC | CATSRGRWEWDYEQYF
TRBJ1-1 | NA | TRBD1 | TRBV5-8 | TGTGCCAGCAGCAAAAACAGGGGGCGGGGAGGAACTGAAGCTTTCTTT | CASSKNRGRGGTEAFF
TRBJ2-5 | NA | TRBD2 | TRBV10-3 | TGTGCCATCAGTGGGGGTAGCGGGGGGGAGACCCAGTACTTC | CAISGGSGGETQYF
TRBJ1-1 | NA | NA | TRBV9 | TGTGCCAGCAGCGTAGTTGGCAGGGGAGACACTGAAGCTTTCTTT | CASSVVGRGDTEAFF
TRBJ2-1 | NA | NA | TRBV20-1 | TGCAGTGCTAGACCCCTCAATGAGCAGTTCTTC | CSARPLNEQFF